Listed below are T cell receptor beta chains from one sample, sequenced in a study of T cells in Graves' hyperthyroidism and ophthalmopathy. One entry per CDR3 protein results from TCRdb running MiXCR on the multiplex PCR reads. Here the sample spans 250,000 to 300,000 distinct CDR3 sequences, approximately 18% being singletons. Sequencing was carried out using blood. These receptors all stem from a man aged 50 to 59 with Graves' ophthalmopathy. Each CDR3 is given with its conserved first and last residue. The D gene is left open where the match is weak. Not every row has a clone size; where given, it reads once, few, many or a size class.

TRBV3-1,TRBD2,many,TRBJ2-2,CASSRTSGRNTGELFF,TGTGCCAGCAGCCGAACTAGCGGGAGAAACACCGGGGAGCTGTTTTTT
TRBV24-1,-,many,TRBJ1-2,CATSDPTYGYTF,TGTGCCACCAGTGACCCGACCTATGGCTACACCTTC
TRBV11-2,-,-,TRBJ1-1,CASSSGQTAFF,TGTGCCAGCAGCTCCGGACAGACGGCTTTCTTT
TRBV11-2,-,many,TRBJ2-3,CASSLDHVGVDTQYF,TGTGCCAGCAGCTTAGATCACGTTGGGGTAGATACGCAGTATTTT
TRBV30,-,many,TRBJ2-7,CAWGRVPYEQYF,TGTGCCTGGGGCAGGGTCCCCTACGAGCAGTACTTC
TRBV6-5,TRBD1,-,TRBJ1-2,CASSYFSGQATSDGYTF,TGTGCCAGCAGTTACTTTTCGGGACAGGCGACATCAGATGGCTACACCTTC
TRBV5-1,-,many,TRBJ2-7,CASSLKTGDTYEQYF,TGCGCCAGCAGCCTCAAAACAGGAGACACCTACGAGCAGTACTTC
TRBV5-6,-,-,TRBJ2-7,CASSATRDTEQYF,TGTGCCAGCAGCGCCACCCGGGACACCGAGCAGTACTTC
TRBV20-1,TRBD2,many,TRBJ2-7,CSATLTSGRAEQYF,TGCAGTGCTACCCTGACTAGCGGGAGGGCCGAGCAGTACTTC
TRBV30,TRBD1,-,TRBJ1-2,CAWSGQTGANYGYAF,TGTGCCTGGAGTGGCCAGACAGGGGCTAACTATGGCTACGCCTTC
TRBV7-3,-,many,TRBJ2-5,CASSLVAGEETQYF,TGTGCCAGCAGCTTAGTAGCCGGGGAAGAGACCCAGTACTTC
TRBV7-2,-,many,TRBJ2-3,CASSLFALSTDTQYF,TGTGCCAGCAGCTTATTTGCGCTTAGCACAGATACGCAGTATTTT
TRBV20-1,TRBD2,few,TRBJ2-7,CSAREMGAGGAYEQYF,TGCAGTGCTAGAGAGATGGGGGCGGGAGGCGCCTACGAGCAGTACTTC
TRBV3-1,TRBD2,many,TRBJ2-5,CASSQVDGGRGPQYF,TGTGCCAGCAGCCAAGTCGACGGCGGGAGGGGGCCCCAGTACTTC
TRBV20-1,TRBD1,few,TRBJ1-1,CSAQNRGQGLEAFF,TGCAGTGCCCAGAATAGGGGGCAGGGACTTGAAGCTTTCTTT
TRBV2,-,-,TRBJ1-2,CAFTRVPNYGYTF,TGTGCCTTTACAAGGGTGCCAAACTATGGCTACACCTTC
TRBV6-1,TRBD1,many,TRBJ1-5,CASRDRGPGQPQHF,TGTGCCAGCAGGGACAGGGGGCCAGGTCAGCCCCAGCATTTT
TRBV7-3,-,-,TRBJ2-3,CASSLGALGGTDTQYF,TGTGCCAGCAGCTTGGGGGCACTAGGTGGCACAGATACGCAGTATTTT
TRBV6-1,TRBD2,few,TRBJ2-2,CASTFGLAGPTGELFF,TGTGCCAGCACTTTTGGACTAGCGGGTCCAACCGGGGAGCTGTTTTTT
TRBV27,TRBD2,few,TRBJ2-7,CASSLGREGSSYEQYF,TGTGCCAGCAGTTTGGGGCGGGAGGGGAGCTCCTACGAGCAGTACTTC
TRBV7-2,-,few,TRBJ2-1,CASSLGDWSYNEQFF,TGTGCCAGCAGCTTAGGAGACTGGTCCTACAATGAGCAGTTCTTC
TRBV18,-,few,TRBJ2-5,CASTLGFETQYF,TGTGCCAGCACATTGGGGTTCGAGACCCAGTACTTC
TRBV6-1,-,-,TRBJ2-1,CASSEAEALRPGQFF,TGTGCCAGCAGTGAAGCGGAGGCGCTGAGGCCGGGGCAGTTCTTC
TRBV20-1,TRBD1,-,TRBJ2-3,CSARDLDRASTDTQYF,TGCAGTGCTAGAGATCTGGACAGGGCTAGCACAGATACGCAGTATTTT
TRBV9,TRBD2,-,TRBJ2-1,CASSSPGLANEQFF,TGTGCCAGCAGCTCACCGGGACTAGCAAATGAGCAGTTCTTC
TRBV7-9,-,few,TRBJ2-2,CASSPLGSGPGELFF,TGTGCCAGCAGCCCTCTCGGATCGGGACCCGGGGAGCTGTTTTTT
TRBV6-5,TRBD2,few,TRBJ2-1,CASSYSFSGSDNEQFF,TGTGCCAGCAGTTACTCGTTTAGCGGGAGCGACAATGAGCAGTTCTTC